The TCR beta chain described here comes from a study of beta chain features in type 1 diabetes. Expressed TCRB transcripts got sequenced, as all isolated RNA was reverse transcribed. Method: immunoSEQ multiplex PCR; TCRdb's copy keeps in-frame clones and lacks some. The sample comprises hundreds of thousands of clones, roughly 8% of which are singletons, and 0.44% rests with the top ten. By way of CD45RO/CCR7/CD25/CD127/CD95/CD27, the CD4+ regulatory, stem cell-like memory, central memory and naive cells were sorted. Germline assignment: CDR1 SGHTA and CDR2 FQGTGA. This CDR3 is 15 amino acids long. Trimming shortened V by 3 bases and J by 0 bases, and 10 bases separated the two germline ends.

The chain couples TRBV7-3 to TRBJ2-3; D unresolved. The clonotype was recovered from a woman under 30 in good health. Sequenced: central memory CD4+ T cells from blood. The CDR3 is CASSFQRTSTDTQYF. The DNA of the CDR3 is TGTGCCAGCAGCTTCCAGCGCACTAGCACAGATACGCAGTATTTT. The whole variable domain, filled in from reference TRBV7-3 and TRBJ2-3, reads GAGVSQTPSNKVTEKGKYVELRCDPISGHTALYWYRQSLGQGPEFLIYFQGTGAADDSGLPNDRFFAVRPEGSVSTLKIQRTERGDSAVYLCASSFQRTSTDTQYFGPGTRLTVL.